The 8 T cell receptor beta chains below all came from one sample that was sequenced in a study of identical twins (dated by TCRdb to the mid-2010s). The library was prepared using 5' RACE. Sequenced on an Illumina HiSeq 2000. The public reads were reanalyzed by TCRdb: fastp trimming at Q25, MiXCR alignment, in-frame beta chains only. Here each entry gathers all rows of one CDR3 protein and keeps the most common genes and DNA. Here the sample has 700,000 to 950,000 distinct CDR3 sequences; 9% to 15% occur a single time. The ten largest clones add up to about 1.6% of the sample. The same sample was also used in a study of yellow fever vaccine responses in identical twins.

Sequencing used PBMCs. The receptors shown here come from a woman aged 18-35 years in good health.

Concerning this clonotype itself: A read error may be the cause here, since a much bigger clone is one base away. This chain uses TRBV5-1 with TRBJ2-1, with D tentatively TRBD1 (6 bases). CDR3 length equals 14 residues. The germline gives CDR1 SGHRS, CDR2 YFSETQ. V gave up 0 bases and J gave up 5 bases, with 9 bases separating them. CDR3 nucleotides: TGCGCCAGCAGCTTGGGGGGACAAGACAATGAGCAGTTCTTC. Translating gives CASSLGGQDNEQFF.

Note on this clonotype: A junction end diverges from the germline sequence, so it may reflect a read error. The chain has TRBV20-1 and TRBJ1-5; possibly TRBD1 for D (6 bases). The CDR3 has 15 residues. Germline values: CDR1 DFQATT, CDR2 SNEGSKA (reference sequence). CDR3 DNA sequence: TGCAGTGCTAGAGACGGACAGTATAGCAATCAGCCCCAGAATTTT. The encoded protein is CSARDGQYSNQPQNF.

Many counts were recorded for this clonotype. As DNA, the CDR3 is TGCAGTGCTACCTTTTGGGGGGGGCGCAATCAGCCCCAGCATTTT. It codes for CSATFWGGRNQPQHF. The chain recombines TRBV20-1 with TRBJ1-5; weak D call: TRBD1 (6 bases). Per germline, CDR1 DFQATT and CDR2 SNEGSKA (reference sequence). This CDR3 has 15 residues. Trimming pared 4 bases from V and 2 bases from J, leaving 15 bases between.

This chain joins TRBV5-1 and TRBJ2-3; the D gene is possibly TRBD2 (6 bases). Trimming stripped 5 bases from V and 2 bases from J, with 9 bases between. This CDR3 is 13 amino acids long. Germline CDR1 is SGHRS and CDR2 is YFSETQ. The CDR3, as DNA: TGCGCCAGCAGGACTAGACCCACAGATACGCAGTATTTT. This sequence encodes CASRTRPTDTQYF.

V is TRBV28 and J is TRBJ2-2; D possibly corresponds to TRBD1 (5 bases). The CDR3 runs to 16 residues. V dropped 0 bases and J dropped 5 bases, with 13 bases sitting between them. The germline CDR1 and CDR2 sequences are MDHEN and SYDVKM. The DNA for the CDR3 is TGTGCCAGCAGTTTATGGTCGGCAGGGAAGACCGGGGAGCTGTTTTTT. It is translated as CASSLWSAGKTGELFF.

The CDR3 protein is CASSLRPNEQFF. As DNA, the CDR3 is TGTGCCAGCAGCCTAAGACCTAATGAGCAGTTCTTC. The gene calls are TRBV3-1 and TRBJ2-1; D remains unclear. Germline CDR1 LGHDT, CDR2 YNNKEL (reference sequence). CDR3 size: 12 residues. Trimming pared 4 bases from V and 7 bases from J, leaving 8 bases between.

This clonotype turned up a few times. This sequence joins TRBV6-2 or TRBV6-3 and TRBJ1-5, with D tentatively TRBD1 (5 bases). Germline V gene data show CDR1 as MNHEY and CDR2 as SVGEGT. This CDR3 is 14 amino acids long. V was trimmed by 4 bases and J by 7 bases, leaving 14 bases between them. CDR3 sequence: CASSSDTRKQPQHF. The CDR3 DNA reads as TGTGCCAGCAGTTCGGACACGCGGAAACAGCCCCAGCATTTT.

The chain recombines TRBV10-3 with TRBJ2-7; no definite D call. Germline values: CDR1 ENHRY, CDR2 SYGVKD. The CDR3 spans 12 residues. Trimming took off 3 bases at V and 5 bases at J, with 8 bases between the two ends. CDR3 sequence: CAISERVDEQYF. In DNA, the CDR3 is TGTGCCATCAGTGAAAGGGTGGACGAGCAGTACTTC.